A selection of T cell receptor beta chains follows, all from one sample in a study of vaccination effects on CD4 cells after COVID-19. These receptors lack a known antigen. Using immunoSEQ multiplex PCR, the repertoire was profiled, and TCRdb retains in-frame clones only, with some absent. The sample has fewer than 40,000 clones; approximately 80% are singletons. The material sequenced was CD4+ T cells from PBMCs cultured with HCoV-NL63 spike peptides, taken after COVID-19 vaccination. The receptors here all came from a human donor who received a COVID-19 vaccine. Some clones in this sample may be carry-over from other donors' samples. Both conserved end residues are part of each CDR3. The order of the fields is clone size, D gene, J gene, V gene, CDR3 length, CDR3 DNA, CDR3 protein. D genes are given only for firm matches. Clone size is shown for a subset of rows, as once, few, many or a class of expanded clone.

-,-,TRBJ1-2,TRBV28,13,TGTGCCAGCAGTTTCCCAGGGGTCTATGGCTACACCTTC,CASSFPGVYGYTF
-,TRBD2,TRBJ2-3,TRBV10-2,14,TGCGCCAGCACCGGGCTAGCGGCCACAGATACGCAGTATTTT,CASTGLAATDTQYF
-,TRBD1,TRBJ2-2,TRBV3-1/TRBV3-2,14,TGTGCCAGCGGGCCGGGACAGCCAACCGGGGAGCTGTTTTTT,CASGPGQPTGELFF
-,-,TRBJ2-1,TRBV9,14,TGTGCCAGCAGCGTAGCTCCGGGGAACAATGAGCAGTTCTTC,CASSVAPGNNEQFF
-,-,TRBJ1-6,TRBV6-5,15,TGTGCCAGCAGCTTTGAGGAGCCTCGAGATTCACCCCTCCACTTT,CASSFEEPRDSPLHF
once,TRBD2,TRBJ2-1,TRBV5-1,15,TGCGCCAGCAGCTCGGGACTAGCGGGGTACAATGAGCAGTTCTTC,CASSSGLAGYNEQFF
-,TRBD1,TRBJ1-2,TRBV6-5,14,TGTGCCAGCAGTTCCGGGACAGGGGACTATGGCTACACCTTC,CASSSGTGDYGYTF
-,-,TRBJ1-2,TRBV6-6,11,TGTGCCAGCAGTTACCCCCCTTGGGAGACCTTC,CASSYPPWETF
-,TRBD1,TRBJ2-1,TRBV7-2,18,TGTGCCAGCACCCCAAAGGCGGGACAGGGTATAGGAGGCGATGAGCAGTTCTTC,CASTPKAGQGIGGDEQFF
-,TRBD1,TRBJ1-1,TRBV6-1,15,TGTGCCAGCAGTGAAAGACAGCCGGGACAGATGGGAGCTTTCTTT,CASSERQPGQMGAFF
-,TRBD1,TRBJ2-6,TRBV7-2,15,TGTGCCAGCAGCCCACAGGGGGCTGGGGCCAACGTCCTGACTTTC,CASSPQGAGANVLTF
-,-,TRBJ2-1,TRBV7-2,14,TGTGCCAGCAGCCTAAGACCCTCCTACAATGAGCAGTTCTTC,CASSLRPSYNEQFF
-,-,TRBJ1-4,TRBV10-2,14,TGCGCCAGCAGTGGAGGGCAGGCTCAGGAAAAACTGTTTTTT,CASSGGQAQEKLFF
-,-,TRBJ1-1,TRBV29-1,17,TGCAGCGTTGAAGATAAGGGCAGGGGACCCATGAACACTGAAGCTTTCTTT,CSVEDKGRGPMNTEAFF
-,-,TRBJ2-2,TRBV5-4,14,TGTGCCAGCAGCTTGGCCGGATCAACCGGGGAGCTGTTTTTT,CASSLAGSTGELFF
once,-,TRBJ1-2,TRBV7-2,14,TGTGCCAGCAGCCCTGGGGGAGGGAACTATGGCTACACCTTC,CASSPGGGNYGYTF
-,TRBD2,TRBJ2-3,TRBV7-2,16,TGTGCCAGCAGCCCCCAATTAGCGGGGGGGACAGATACGCAGTATTTT,CASSPQLAGGTDTQYF
-,TRBD2,TRBJ2-5,TRBV5-1,17,TGCGCCAGCAGCTTGGCATTGGCGGGGGTGCGCCAAGAGACCCAGTACTTC,CASSLALAGVRQETQYF
-,-,TRBJ2-3,TRBV9,16,TGTGCCAGCAGCGTGGCCCGGGCCCCGGTTCGAGGAACGCAGTATTTT,CASSVARAPVRGTQYF
-,-,TRBJ1-2,TRBV5-1,14,TGCGCCAGCAGCCCGGGCCCCTCTGACTATGGCTACACCTTC,CASSPGPSDYGYTF
-,-,TRBJ2-6,TRBV5-1,18,TGCGCCAGCAGCTTGGCAGGACAGTTCAGCTCTGGGGCCAACGTCCTGACTTTC,CASSLAGQFSSGANVLTF
-,TRBD1,TRBJ1-4,TRBV6-1,15,TGTGCCAGCAGTGACGTGGGACAGTATAATGAAAAACTGTTTTTT,CASSDVGQYNEKLFF
-,-,TRBJ2-5,TRBV2,13,TGTGCCAGCAGTTTTACAGGGCTAGAGACCCAGTACTTC,CASSFTGLETQYF
-,-,TRBJ1-4,TRBV5-6,15,TGTGCCAGCAGCGTATACAGGGCCATTAATGAAAAACTGTTTTTT,CASSVYRAINEKLFF
-,-,TRBJ2-1,TRBV25-1,12,TGTGCCAGCAGTGGAGACAGGCTTGAGCAGTTCTTC,CASSGDRLEQFF
-,TRBD2,TRBJ2-1,TRBV24-1,14,TGTGCCACCAGCCCGGGGGGCTCCTACAATGAGCAGTTCTTC,CATSPGGSYNEQFF
-,-,TRBJ2-4,TRBV3-1/TRBV3-2,13,TGTGCCAGCAGCCCGAGGGCCCAAAACATTCAGTACTTC,CASSPRAQNIQYF
-,-,TRBJ1-5,TRBV28,14,TGTGCCAGCAGCAGACCAGGGGAGGGACAGCCCCAGCATTTT,CASSRPGEGQPQHF
once,-,TRBJ2-3,TRBV2,15,TGTGCCAGCAGAGTAAGCACCCAGGGCGCAGATACGCAGTATTTT,CASRVSTQGADTQYF
-,-,TRBJ2-2,TRBV30,12,TGTGCCTGGAGTAGGACTCTGGGGGAGCTGTTTTTT,CAWSRTLGELFF
once,TRBD1,TRBJ2-1,TRBV9,16,TGTGCCAGCAGCTTCCTTGGACAGGAAATCTACAATGAGCAGTTCTTC,CASSFLGQEIYNEQFF
few,TRBD1,TRBJ2-5,TRBV5-1,15,TGCGCCAGCAGCTTACAACAGGGGGTTCACGAGACCCAGTACTTC,CASSLQQGVHETQYF
once,-,TRBJ1-2,TRBV24-1,12,TGTGCCACCAGTGATCGGACTTATGGCTACACCTTC,CATSDRTYGYTF
-,TRBD2,TRBJ2-5,TRBV6-5,15,TGTGCCAGCACCCCAGGAGTAGCGGGGCAAGAGACCCAGTACTTC,CASTPGVAGQETQYF
-,TRBD1,TRBJ1-2,TRBV27,17,TGTGCCAGCAGTCCAAGTCCCGGGACAGGGGGCAACTATGGCTACACCTTC,CASSPSPGTGGNYGYTF
-,-,TRBJ2-3,TRBV7-2,12,TGTGCCAGCAGCCAAGTCACAGATACGCAGTATTTT,CASSQVTDTQYF
-,TRBD1,TRBJ2-5,TRBV24-1,16,TGTGCCACCAGTGATTCCCTGGGACAGGGTCAAGAGACCCAGTACTTC,CATSDSLGQGQETQYF
-,-,TRBJ2-5,TRBV7-3,13,TGTGCCAGCAGCCAGCGGCGCGGGGAGACCCAGTACTTC,CASSQRRGETQYF
-,-,TRBJ1-3,TRBV6-2/TRBV6-3,13,TGTGCCAGCAGTATAACAGCAGGAAACACCATATATTTT,CASSITAGNTIYF
few,-,TRBJ1-4,TRBV7-8,18,TGTGCCAGCAGCCTAAAAATAAGGACCCTCGGCGGGGGTGAAAAACTGTTTTTT,CASSLKIRTLGGGEKLFF
once,TRBD2,TRBJ2-5,TRBV2,17,TGTGCCAGCAGTGGGGCGCTAGCGGGGGAGCTGGGTGAGACCCAGTACTTC,CASSGALAGELGETQYF
few,TRBD1,TRBJ1-2,TRBV7-8,14,TGTGCCAGCACTAAAGACAGGGGGAGAGATGGCTACACCTTC,CASTKDRGRDGYTF
-,TRBD1,TRBJ1-1,TRBV6-5,13,TGTGCCAGCAGGGCCTCACAGGGGGCGCAGGCTTTCTTT,CASRASQGAQAFF
-,TRBD2,TRBJ2-1,TRBV3-1/TRBV3-2,16,TGTGCCAGCAGCCCTCGGGGTAGCGGGGGGGCACATGAGCAGTTCTTC,CASSPRGSGGAHEQFF
-,TRBD1,TRBJ2-1,TRBV11-2,14,TGTGCCAGCAGCTTAGTGACCGGGACAGGGGAGCAGTTCTTC,CASSLVTGTGEQFF
-,TRBD2,TRBJ2-5,TRBV2,19,TGTGCCAGCAGTGATCGTCTGACTAGCGGGGGGGCTCTGACGGAGACCCAGTACTTC,CASSDRLTSGGALTETQYF
-,-,TRBJ2-1,TRBV4-3,14,TGCGCCAGCAGCCCTCAACCAGGGTGGGGTGAGCAGTTCTTC,CASSPQPGWGEQFF
-,TRBD1,TRBJ1-2,TRBV5-1,15,TGCGCCAGCAGCTTGGAGGGACAGGGAAACTATGGCTACACCTTC,CASSLEGQGNYGYTF
once,-,TRBJ2-1,TRBV2,13,TGTGCCAGCAACACAGGGTCCTACAATGAGCAGTTCTTC,CASNTGSYNEQFF
-,-,TRBJ2-1,TRBV10-3,15,TGTGCCATCAGTGAATCGGTGTTAGCGCGCAATGAGCAGTTCTTC,CAISESVLARNEQFF
few,-,TRBJ2-2,TRBV11-3,15,TGTGCCAGCAGCCTCGGTGGGGGGAACACCGGGGAGCTGTTTTTT,CASSLGGGNTGELFF
-,-,TRBJ2-2,TRBV18,15,TGTGCCAGCTCACCCCTCGACTCAGGAACGGGGGAGCTGTTTTTT,CASSPLDSGTGELFF
-,-,TRBJ2-5,TRBV7-2,16,TGTGCCAGCAGCTTAGGGGGTTGGCTCGCAGGAGAGACCCAGTACTTC,CASSLGGWLAGETQYF